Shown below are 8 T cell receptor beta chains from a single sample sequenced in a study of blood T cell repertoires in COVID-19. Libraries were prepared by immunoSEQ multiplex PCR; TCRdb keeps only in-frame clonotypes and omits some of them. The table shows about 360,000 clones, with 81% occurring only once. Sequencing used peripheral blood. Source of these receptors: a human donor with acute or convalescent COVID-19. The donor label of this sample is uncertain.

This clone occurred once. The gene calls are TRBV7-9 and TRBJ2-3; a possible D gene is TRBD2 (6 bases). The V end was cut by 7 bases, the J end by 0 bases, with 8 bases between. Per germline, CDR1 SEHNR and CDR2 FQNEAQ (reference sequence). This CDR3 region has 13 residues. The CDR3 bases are TGTGCCAGCACGGGAGAAAGCACAGATACGCAGTATTTT. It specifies CASTGESTDTQYF.

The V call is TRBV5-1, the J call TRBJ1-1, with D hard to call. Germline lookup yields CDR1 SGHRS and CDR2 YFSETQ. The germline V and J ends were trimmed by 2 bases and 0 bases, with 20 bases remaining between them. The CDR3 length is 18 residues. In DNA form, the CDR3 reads TGCGCCAGCAGCTTTACGACAAGCCGGGATTCCCTGAACACTGAAGCTTTCTTT. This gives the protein CASSFTTSRDSLNTEAFF.

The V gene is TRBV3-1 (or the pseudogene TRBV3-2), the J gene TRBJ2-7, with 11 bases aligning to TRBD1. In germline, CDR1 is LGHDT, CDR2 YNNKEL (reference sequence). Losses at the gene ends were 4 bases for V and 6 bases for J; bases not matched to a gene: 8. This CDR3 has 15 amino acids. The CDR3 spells CASSPLQGTGGEQYF. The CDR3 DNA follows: TGTGCCAGCAGCCCTCTCCAAGGGACAGGGGGCGAGCAGTACTTC.

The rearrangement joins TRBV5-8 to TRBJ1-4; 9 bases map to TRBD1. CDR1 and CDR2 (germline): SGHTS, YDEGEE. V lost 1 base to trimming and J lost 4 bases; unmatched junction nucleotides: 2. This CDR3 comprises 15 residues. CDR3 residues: CASSLMGQGNEKLFF. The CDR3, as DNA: TGTGCCAGCAGCTTGATGGGACAGGGTAATGAAAAACTGTTTTTT. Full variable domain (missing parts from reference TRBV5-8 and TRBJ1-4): EAGVTQSPTHLIKTRGQQATLRCSPISGHTSVYWYQQALGLGLQFLLWYDEGEERNRGNFPPRFSGRQFPNYSSELNVNALELEDSALYLCASSLMGQGNEKLFFGSGTQLSVL.

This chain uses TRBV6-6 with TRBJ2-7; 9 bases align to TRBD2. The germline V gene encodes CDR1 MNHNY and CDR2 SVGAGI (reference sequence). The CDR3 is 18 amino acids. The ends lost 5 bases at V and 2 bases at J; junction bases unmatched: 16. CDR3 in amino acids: CASSHPGLAGDRAYEQYF. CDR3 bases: TGTGCCAGCAGTCACCCTGGGTTAGCGGGAGACCGAGCCTACGAGCAGTACTTC.

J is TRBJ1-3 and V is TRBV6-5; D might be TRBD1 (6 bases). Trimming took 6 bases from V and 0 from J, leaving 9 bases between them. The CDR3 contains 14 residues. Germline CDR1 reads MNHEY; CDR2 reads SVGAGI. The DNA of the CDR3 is TGTGCCAGCAGACGGGACAACTCTGGAAACACCATATATTTT. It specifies CASRRDNSGNTIYF.

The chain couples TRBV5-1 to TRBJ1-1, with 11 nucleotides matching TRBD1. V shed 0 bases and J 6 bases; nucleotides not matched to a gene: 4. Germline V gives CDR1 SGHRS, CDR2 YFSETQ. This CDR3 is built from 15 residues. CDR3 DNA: TGCGCCAGCAGCTTGGAGGACAGGGGGCGGTCTGAAGCTTTCTTT. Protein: CASSLEDRGRSEAFF.

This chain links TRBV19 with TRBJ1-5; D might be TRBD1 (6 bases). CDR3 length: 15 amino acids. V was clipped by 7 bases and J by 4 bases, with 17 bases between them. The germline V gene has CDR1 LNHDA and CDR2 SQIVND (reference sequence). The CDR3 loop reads CASKLQGPKNQPQHF. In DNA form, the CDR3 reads TGTGCCAGTAAACTACAGGGACCAAAGAATCAGCCCCAGCATTTT.